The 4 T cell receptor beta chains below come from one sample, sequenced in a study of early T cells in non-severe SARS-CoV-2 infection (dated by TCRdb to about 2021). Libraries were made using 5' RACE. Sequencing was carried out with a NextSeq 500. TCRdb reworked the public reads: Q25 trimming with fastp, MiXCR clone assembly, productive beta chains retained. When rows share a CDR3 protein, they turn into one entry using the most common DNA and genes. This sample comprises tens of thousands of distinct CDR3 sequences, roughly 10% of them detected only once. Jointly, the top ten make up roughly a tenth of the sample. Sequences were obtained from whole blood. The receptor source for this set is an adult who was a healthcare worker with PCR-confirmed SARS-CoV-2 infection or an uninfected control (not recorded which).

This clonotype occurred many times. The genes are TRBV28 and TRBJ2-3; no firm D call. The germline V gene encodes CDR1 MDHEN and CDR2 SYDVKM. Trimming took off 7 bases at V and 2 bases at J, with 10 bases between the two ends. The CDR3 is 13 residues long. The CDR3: CASKTLHTDTQYF. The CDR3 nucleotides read TGTGCCAGCAAAACTCTACACACAGATACGCAGTATTTT.

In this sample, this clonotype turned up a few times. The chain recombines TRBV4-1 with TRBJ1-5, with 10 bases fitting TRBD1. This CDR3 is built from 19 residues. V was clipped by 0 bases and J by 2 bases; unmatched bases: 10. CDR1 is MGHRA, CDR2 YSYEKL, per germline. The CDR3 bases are TGCGCCAGCAGCCAAGATCGGACAGGGGGTACGACCGGCAATCAGCCCCAGCATTTT. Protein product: CASSQDRTGGTTGNQPQHF.

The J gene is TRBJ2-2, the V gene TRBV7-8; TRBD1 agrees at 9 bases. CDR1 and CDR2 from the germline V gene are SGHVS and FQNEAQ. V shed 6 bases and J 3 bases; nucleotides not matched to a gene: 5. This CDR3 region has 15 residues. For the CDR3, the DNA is TGTGCCAGCAGAAACAGGGGGCGGGACACCGGGGAGCTGTTTTTT. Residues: CASRNRGRDTGELFF. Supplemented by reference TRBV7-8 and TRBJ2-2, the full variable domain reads GAGVSQSPRYKVAKRGQDVALRCDPISGHVSLFWYQQALGQGPEFLTYFQNEAQLDKSGLPSDRFFAERPEGSVSTLKIQRTQQEDSAVYLCASRNRGRDTGELFFGEGSRLTVL.

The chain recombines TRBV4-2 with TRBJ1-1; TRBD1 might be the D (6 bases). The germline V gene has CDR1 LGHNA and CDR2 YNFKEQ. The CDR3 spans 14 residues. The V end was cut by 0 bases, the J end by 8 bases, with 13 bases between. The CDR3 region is CASSQDQGPDEAFF. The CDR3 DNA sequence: TGTGCCAGCAGCCAAGATCAGGGGCCCGACGAAGCTTTCTTT.